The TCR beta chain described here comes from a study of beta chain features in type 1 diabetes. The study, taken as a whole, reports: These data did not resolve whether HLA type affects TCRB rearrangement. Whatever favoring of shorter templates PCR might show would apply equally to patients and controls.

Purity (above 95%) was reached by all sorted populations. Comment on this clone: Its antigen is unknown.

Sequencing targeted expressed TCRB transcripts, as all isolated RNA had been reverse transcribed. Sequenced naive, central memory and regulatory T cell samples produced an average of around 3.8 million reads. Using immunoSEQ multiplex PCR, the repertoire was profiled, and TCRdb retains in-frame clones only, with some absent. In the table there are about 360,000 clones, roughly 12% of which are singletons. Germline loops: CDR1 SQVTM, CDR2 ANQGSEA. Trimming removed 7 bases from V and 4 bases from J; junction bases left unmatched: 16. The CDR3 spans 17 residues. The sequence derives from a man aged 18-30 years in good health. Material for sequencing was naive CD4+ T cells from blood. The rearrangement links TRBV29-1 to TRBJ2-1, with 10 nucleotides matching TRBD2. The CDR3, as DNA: TGCAGCGGGGGTTTATCTAGCGGGGGCCTACTTTACAATGAGCAGTTCTTC. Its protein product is CSGGLSSGGLLYNEQFF.